The 9 T cell receptor beta chains in this list originate from one sample, sequenced in a study of T cell responses to AZD1222 COVID-19 vaccine (dated by TCRdb to the early 2020s). Reading the label with the study, this specimen's time point is: baseline before first vaccination. Receptors were amplified or captured by the immunoSEQ multiplex PCR assay. TCRdb holds this immuneACCESS table with in-frame rearrangements only. Some clones are missing; in checked studies, unresolved V genes explain under half, and the rest has no known cause. The sample includes around 100,000 clones, with roughly 89% observed a single time. The top ten clonotypes cover roughly 44% of the sample. This material consisted of peripheral blood, taken on day 0 of AZD1222 vaccination. The source of these receptors is an adult in good health.

The chain couples TRBV4-2 to TRBJ2-7; 11 nucleotides line up with TRBD2. V was pared by 2 bases and J by 2 bases, with 5 bases of the junction left unmatched. The germline V gene encodes CDR1 LGHNA and CDR2 YNFKEQ. The CDR3 covers 16 residues. The CDR3 DNA is TGTGCCAGCAGCCAACTAACTAGCGGGAGTCCCTACGAGCAGTACTTC. It translates to CASSQLTSGSPYEQYF.

V gene TRBV5-4 combines with J gene TRBJ2-3, with TRBD1 identical over 9 bases. Trimming at V came to 4 bases and at J to 4 bases, leaving 7 bases not matched to a gene. CDR1 is SGHNT, CDR2 YYREEE, per germline (reference sequence). This CDR3 spans 15 amino acids. Written as DNA, the CDR3 is TGTGCCAGCAGCCCGGACAGGGGTTTATCAGATACGCAGTATTTT. Residues: CASSPDRGLSDTQYF. Based on the CDR3 plus reference TRBV5-4 and TRBJ2-3, the full variable domain is ETGVTQSPTHLIKTRGQQVTLRCSSQSGHNTVSWYQQALGQGPQFIFQYYREEENGRGNFPPRFSGLQFPNYSSELNVNALELDDSALYLCASSPDRGLSDTQYFGPGTRLTVL.

This sequence joins TRBV21-1 and TRBJ2-7; TRBD2 was called by the table and not checked on the DNA. TRBV21-1 is a documented pseudogene. The CDR3 extends over 13 amino acids. CDR3 sequence reads: CASSVRGRREQYF. The DNA of the CDR3 is TGTGCCAGCAGCGTCCGAGGGCGGCGGGAGCAGTACTTC.

The chain employs TRBV6-1 and TRBJ1-2; no reliable D call. This CDR3 has 14 residues. From germline, CDR1 is MNHNS and CDR2 SASEGT. V shed 3 bases and J shed 4 bases, with 12 bases lying between them. The CDR3 sequence: CASSEGFTGYGYTF. In DNA, the CDR3 is TGTGCCAGCAGTGAGGGATTCACGGGCTATGGCTACACCTTC.

The genes are TRBV10-3 and TRBJ2-1; 9 bases map to TRBD1. Per the germline V gene, CDR1 is ENHRY and CDR2 is SYGVKD. V was pared by 4 bases and J by 4 bases, with 2 bases of the junction left unmatched. CDR3 length: 14 amino acids. DNA of the CDR3: TGTGCCATCAGTGTGGGACAGGGATACAATGAGCAGTTCTTC. This encodes CAISVGQGYNEQFF.

This clone was seen just once. This chain links TRBV7-9 with TRBJ1-2; the match to TRBD1 covers 10 bases. The trim removed 5 bases at V and 7 bases at J, leaving 7 bases unmatched. The CDR3 spans 14 residues. The germline CDR1 and CDR2 sequences are SEHNR and FQNEAQ (reference sequence). The chain's CDR3 is CASSPRQGARGYTF. CDR3 bases: TGTGCCAGCAGCCCCCGACAGGGGGCGCGTGGCTACACCTTC.

The genes are TRBV5-8 and TRBJ1-6; possible D gene TRBD1, 5 bases. The CDR3 covers 17 residues. V was trimmed by 4 bases and J by 0 bases, leaving 14 bases between them. Germline CDR1 SGHTS, CDR2 YDEGEE. The CDR3 sequence: CASSRLEGSSYNSPLHF. DNA for the CDR3: TGTGCCAGCAGCCGATTGGAGGGGAGCTCCTATAATTCACCCCTCCACTTT.

The chain uses TRBV27 and TRBJ2-7, with D maybe TRBD1 (5 bases). Deletions cut 3 bases from V and 3 bases from J, with 9 bases between. The CDR3 totals 13 residues. Germline-derived CDR1 and CDR2 are MNHEY and SMNVEV (reference sequence). This chain's CDR3 is CASSLGRDYEQYF. The DNA of the CDR3 is TGTGCCAGCAGTTTGGGCAGGGACTACGAGCAGTACTTC.

The chain employs TRBV7-9 and TRBJ2-1; 7 nucleotides align to TRBD2. CDR3 size: 12 residues. V lost 3 bases and J lost 16; bases outside the gene matches: 9. The germline gives CDR1 SEHNR, CDR2 FQNEAQ (reference sequence). The CDR3 protein is CASSLAGEGPFF. The CDR3 bases are TGTGCCAGCAGCTTGGCGGGGGAGGGCCCTTTCTTC.